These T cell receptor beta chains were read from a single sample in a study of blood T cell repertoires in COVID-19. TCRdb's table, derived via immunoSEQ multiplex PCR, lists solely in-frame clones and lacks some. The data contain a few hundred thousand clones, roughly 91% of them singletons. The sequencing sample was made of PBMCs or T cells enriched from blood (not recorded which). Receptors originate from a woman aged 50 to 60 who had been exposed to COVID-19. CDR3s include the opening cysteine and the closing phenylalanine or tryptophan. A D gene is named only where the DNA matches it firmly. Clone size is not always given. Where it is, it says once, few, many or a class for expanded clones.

CDR3 DNA: TGCGCCAGCAGTTCGACCGGGACTAGTGTCGACAATGAGCAGTTCTTC
CDR3 protein: CASSSTGTSVDNEQFF
V gene: TRBV10-1
J gene: TRBJ2-1
D gene: TRBD2
clone size: NA

CDR3 DNA: TGTGCCTGGAGCAACAACAGGGGAACCTATGGCTACACCTTC
CDR3 protein: CAWSNNRGTYGYTF
V gene: TRBV30
J gene: TRBJ1-2
D gene: TRBD1
clone size: NA

CDR3 DNA: TGTGCCAGCAGTTTCCCCCCGGGACAGACAATCCGCTATAATTCACCCCTCCACTTT
CDR3 protein: CASSFPPGQTIRYNSPLHF
V gene: TRBV28
J gene: TRBJ1-6
D gene: TRBD1
clone size: few

CDR3 DNA: TGCAGTGCCGACAGGGTCTACGAGCAGTACTTC
CDR3 protein: CSADRVYEQYF
V gene: TRBV20-1
J gene: TRBJ2-7
D gene: TRBD1
clone size: NA

CDR3 DNA: TGTGCCAGCAGCTCTCAGGCGAACTATGGCTACACCTTC
CDR3 protein: CASSSQANYGYTF
V gene: TRBV12-3/TRBV12-4
J gene: TRBJ1-2
D gene: NA
clone size: NA

CDR3 DNA: TGTGCCACCAGTGATCTTTTAGATACGCAGTATTTT
CDR3 protein: CATSDLLDTQYF
V gene: TRBV24-1
J gene: TRBJ2-3
D gene: NA
clone size: NA

CDR3 DNA: TGTGCCAGCAGTGCCCCGACAGGGTTCGGGGAGCTGTTTTTT
CDR3 protein: CASSAPTGFGELFF
V gene: TRBV25-1
J gene: TRBJ2-2
D gene: TRBD1
clone size: NA

CDR3 DNA: TGTGCCAGCAGACCAGGGGGAAGCTCCTATAATTCACCCCTCCACTTT
CDR3 protein: CASRPGGSSYNSPLHF
V gene: TRBV28
J gene: TRBJ1-6
D gene: TRBD1
clone size: NA

CDR3 DNA: TGTGCCACCAGTACCCCCGGGACAGGGACAGATACGCAGTATTTT
CDR3 protein: CATSTPGTGTDTQYF
V gene: TRBV24-1
J gene: TRBJ2-3
D gene: TRBD1
clone size: NA

CDR3 DNA: TGTGCCAGCAGCCCGGGACTAGCGGGGGGCCTTACGCAGTATTTT
CDR3 protein: CASSPGLAGGLTQYF
V gene: TRBV9
J gene: TRBJ2-3
D gene: TRBD2
clone size: NA

CDR3 DNA: TGTGCCAGCAGTCCTCATAGACAGGGCCACGAGACCCAGTACTTC
CDR3 protein: CASSPHRQGHETQYF
V gene: TRBV28
J gene: TRBJ2-5
D gene: TRBD1
clone size: NA

CDR3 DNA: TGTGCCAGCAGTCCCAGGGTTAATGAGCAGTTCTTC
CDR3 protein: CASSPRVNEQFF
V gene: TRBV27
J gene: TRBJ2-1
D gene: NA
clone size: NA

CDR3 DNA: TGTGCCAGCACCACTCACCAGGGGACGGTCCCCCAGCCCCAGCATTTT
CDR3 protein: CASTTHQGTVPQPQHF
V gene: TRBV28
J gene: TRBJ1-5
D gene: NA
clone size: NA

CDR3 DNA: TGCGCCAGCAGCCTTGGACAGGGGGAGGTCTATGGCTACACCTTC
CDR3 protein: CASSLGQGEVYGYTF
V gene: TRBV4-1
J gene: TRBJ1-2
D gene: TRBD1
clone size: NA

CDR3 DNA: TGTGCCACAACAGCCAGGGATCACTACGAGCAGTACTTC
CDR3 protein: CATTARDHYEQYF
V gene: TRBV28
J gene: TRBJ2-7
D gene: NA
clone size: NA

CDR3 DNA: TGTGCCAGCAGCTCGGGACAGGGTGCGAACACCGGGGAGCTGTTTTTT
CDR3 protein: CASSSGQGANTGELFF
V gene: TRBV5-4
J gene: TRBJ2-2
D gene: TRBD1
clone size: NA

CDR3 DNA: TGTGCCAGCAGTTTAATGGGACAGGGGATGGGGAACACTGAAGCTTTCTTT
CDR3 protein: CASSLMGQGMGNTEAFF
V gene: TRBV28
J gene: TRBJ1-1
D gene: TRBD1
clone size: NA

CDR3 DNA: TGTGCCAGCAGCTTATACCCCGGGACAGGGGCCACCGGCACCTACGAGCAGTACTTC
CDR3 protein: CASSLYPGTGATGTYEQYF
V gene: TRBV5-5
J gene: TRBJ2-7
D gene: TRBD1
clone size: NA

CDR3 DNA: TGTGCCAGCAGCTGGACTCTCCTTTTGGGGGAGACCCAGTACTTC
CDR3 protein: CASSWTLLLGETQYF
V gene: TRBV11-2
J gene: TRBJ2-5
D gene: NA
clone size: few

CDR3 DNA: TGTGCCATCAGTGAGTTGGAAGCGCGTGAGACCCAGTACTTC
CDR3 protein: CAISELEARETQYF
V gene: TRBV10-3
J gene: TRBJ2-5
D gene: NA
clone size: once

CDR3 DNA: TGTGCCAGCAGCTCCCAGCGGGGACCGGACGAGCAGTACTTC
CDR3 protein: CASSSQRGPDEQYF
V gene: TRBV5-4
J gene: TRBJ2-7
D gene: TRBD2
clone size: NA

CDR3 DNA: TGCAGCGTTGGACAGGGTGCCTATGGCTACACCTTC
CDR3 protein: CSVGQGAYGYTF
V gene: TRBV29-1
J gene: TRBJ1-2
D gene: TRBD1
clone size: NA

CDR3 DNA: TGTGCCAGCAGCTTGGCGGGGGGGTACACAGATACGCAGTATTTT
CDR3 protein: CASSLAGGYTDTQYF
V gene: TRBV7-8
J gene: TRBJ2-3
D gene: TRBD2
clone size: NA

CDR3 DNA: TGTGCCAGCAGCGTAGGGGCGGGGGTCAGCACAGATACGCAGTATTTT
CDR3 protein: CASSVGAGVSTDTQYF
V gene: TRBV9
J gene: TRBJ2-3
D gene: TRBD2
clone size: NA

CDR3 DNA: TGTGCCAGCAGCTTAACCGGGACACACTACAATGAGCAGTTCTTC
CDR3 protein: CASSLTGTHYNEQFF
V gene: TRBV6-4
J gene: TRBJ2-1
D gene: NA
clone size: NA

CDR3 DNA: TGTGCCAGCAGAGCCTCCGGGACATATTCCTACAATGAGCAGTTCTTC
CDR3 protein: CASRASGTYSYNEQFF
V gene: TRBV7-9
J gene: TRBJ2-1
D gene: NA
clone size: NA

CDR3 DNA: TGCAGTATAAATTTAGCGGGGGTGGCAGATACGCAGTATTTT
CDR3 protein: CSINLAGVADTQYF
V gene: TRBV29-1
J gene: TRBJ2-3
D gene: TRBD2
clone size: NA

CDR3 DNA: TGTGCCAGCAGTTTCCCGGGAAAGGAGGATACGCAGTATTTT
CDR3 protein: CASSFPGKEDTQYF
V gene: TRBV28
J gene: TRBJ2-3
D gene: NA
clone size: NA

CDR3 DNA: TGTGCCACCCGACAGGGCAGCAATCAGCCCCAGCATTTT
CDR3 protein: CATRQGSNQPQHF
V gene: TRBV24-1
J gene: TRBJ1-5
D gene: TRBD1
clone size: NA

CDR3 DNA: TGTGCCACCAGCAGAGATGGTCAGGGGACCGGCTACACCTTC
CDR3 protein: CATSRDGQGTGYTF
V gene: TRBV15
J gene: TRBJ1-2
D gene: NA
clone size: NA

CDR3 DNA: TGCGCCAGCAGCTTGGCGAAACAGGGATCCGAGCAGTACTTC
CDR3 protein: CASSLAKQGSEQYF
V gene: TRBV5-1
J gene: TRBJ2-7
D gene: NA
clone size: NA

CDR3 DNA: TGTGCCAGCAGCCCTATGACAGGGGAGCTTTACAATGAGCAGTTCTTC
CDR3 protein: CASSPMTGELYNEQFF
V gene: TRBV3-1/TRBV3-2
J gene: TRBJ2-1
D gene: TRBD1
clone size: NA

CDR3 DNA: TGTGCCAGTAGCGAGCGACAGGAGAACACCGGGGAGCTGTTTTTT
CDR3 protein: CASSERQENTGELFF
V gene: TRBV19
J gene: TRBJ2-2
D gene: NA
clone size: NA

CDR3 DNA: TGTGCCAGCAGTTCGCGGGACCCTAGCACAGATACGCAGTATTTT
CDR3 protein: CASSSRDPSTDTQYF
V gene: TRBV27
J gene: TRBJ2-3
D gene: NA
clone size: NA

CDR3 DNA: TGCGCCAGCAGCTTGACTACAGGGTCGGGCTATGGCTACACCTTC
CDR3 protein: CASSLTTGSGYGYTF
V gene: TRBV5-1
J gene: TRBJ1-2
D gene: NA
clone size: NA